The 18 T cell receptor beta chains listed next were all sequenced from one sample in a study of CD4 T cells in relation to SARS-CoV-2 and coronaviruses. Clones were sequenced by immunoSEQ multiplex PCR, and TCRdb holds only the in-frame ones, with some missing. The profile shows some 45,000 clones, over 70% of them singletons. The antigens these receptors bind are not known. Material: naive CD4+ T cells from PBMCs, cultured in vitro. The subset: naive CD4+ T cells isolated by negative enrichment. The receptors originated from an adult with COVID-19.

The genes are TRBV9 and TRBJ2-3, with TRBD2 matching over 8 bases. The CDR3 totals 16 residues. Trimming removed 0 bases from V and 0 bases from J; junction bases left unmatched: 3. CDR1 is SGDLS and CDR2 is YYNGEE in the germline V gene. The CDR3 bases are TGTGCCAGCAGCGTAGCGGCTAGCGGGAGCACAGATACGCAGTATTTT. Translating gives CASSVAASGSTDTQYF.

The V call is TRBV28, the J call TRBJ1-1, with 8 nucleotides matching TRBD1. V gave up 2 bases and J gave up 1 base; unmatched junction bases: 3. CDR1 is MDHEN and CDR2 is SYDVKM in the germline V gene. This CDR3 region has 15 residues. The CDR3 nucleotides are TGTGCCAGCAGTTTACCGGGGACAGGGAACACTGAAGCTTTCTTT. The encoded protein is CASSLPGTGNTEAFF.

This clone was detected only a few times. The chain carries TRBV18 and TRBJ1-5, with D perhaps TRBD1 (6 bases). Germline CDR1 is KGHSH and CDR2 is LQKENI. This CDR3 is built from 14 residues. Deletions cut 1 base from V and 4 bases from J, with 8 bases between. The CDR3 DNA is TGTGCCAGCTCACCACAGGGGGGGAATCAGCCCCAGCATTTT. Translation: CASSPQGGNQPQHF.

The V call is TRBV28, the J call TRBJ1-2, with TRBD1 as a possible D gene (6 bases). The germline gives CDR1 MDHEN, CDR2 SYDVKM. V was pared by 7 bases and J by 5 bases, with 17 bases between. The CDR3 spans 14 residues. CDR3 sequence: CASTSSGAWYGYTF. The CDR3 nucleotides are TGTGCCAGCACTTCCTCGGGGGCTTGGTATGGCTACACCTTC.

The genes are TRBV2 and TRBJ2-6; D is unresolved. The CDR3 sequence is 16 residues long. Germline-derived CDR1 and CDR2 are SNHLY and FYNNEI. Trimming pared 8 bases from V and 2 bases from J, leaving 16 bases between. DNA of the CDR3: TGTGCCAGCTCAGTGGGTAAAGGGACTGGGGCCAACGTCCTGACTTTC. Residues: CASSVGKGTGANVLTF. The full variable domain, in which reference TRBV2 and TRBJ2-6 provide the parts outside the CDR3, is EPEVTQTPSHQVTQMGQEVILRCVPISNHLYFYWYRQILGQKVEFLVSFYNNEISEKSEIFDDQFSVERPDGSNFTLKIRSTKLEDSAMYFCASSVGKGTGANVLTFGAGSRLTVL.

The chain uses TRBV11-2 and TRBJ2-5, with D perhaps TRBD1 (5 bases). Germline CDR1 reads SGHAT; CDR2 reads FQNNGV. The ends were cut back, 0 bases at V and 3 bases at J, with 8 bases in the middle. This CDR3 comprises 14 residues. The CDR3 loop is CASSLEAGKETQYF. The CDR3, as DNA: TGTGCCAGCAGCTTAGAGGCAGGGAAAGAGACCCAGTACTTC.

CDR3 nucleotide sequence: TGTGCCAGCAGTAGTGGCTTCGGCTACACCTTC. Translating gives CASSSGFGYTF. The V gene is TRBV2, the J gene TRBJ1-2; D remains unclear. CDR3 length: 11 residues. Germline CDR1 reads SNHLY; CDR2 reads FYNNEI. V lost 5 bases and J lost 8, with 9 bases in between.

The chain employs TRBV10-3 and TRBJ2-5; 8 bases agree with TRBD1. This CDR3 has 14 residues. The V gene's germline CDR1 is ENHRY and CDR2 SYGVKD. V lost 3 bases and J lost 6; bases outside the gene matches: 6. CDR3 sequence reads: CAISDRQGRKTQYF. CDR3 in DNA: TGTGCCATCAGTGACCGACAGGGGCGGAAGACCCAGTACTTC.

The chain carries TRBV7-2 and TRBJ2-2, with a tentative D call TRBD1 (5 bases). The CDR3 is 13 residues long. The germline V gene encodes CDR1 SGHTA and CDR2 FQGNSA. Trimming removed 4 bases from V and 6 bases from J, with 9 bases in between. CDR3 sequence: CASSSGFAGELFF. In DNA, the CDR3 is TGTGCCAGCAGCTCAGGGTTCGCCGGGGAGCTGTTTTTT.

The chain recombines TRBV9 with TRBJ1-5; D is undetermined. Germline V CDR1 and CDR2: SGDLS, YYNGEE. There are 14 residues in the CDR3. V dropped 1 base and J dropped 7 bases, with 12 bases sitting between them. CDR3 coding DNA: TGTGCCAGCAGCGTATCCCAGGCTAGCCAGCCCCAGCATTTT. It codes for CASSVSQASQPQHF. The whole variable domain, remainder taken from reference TRBV9 and TRBJ1-5, is DSGVTQTPKHLITATGQRVTLRCSPRSGDLSVYWYQQSLDQGLQFLIQYYNGEERAKGNILERFSAQQFPDLHSELNLSSLELGDSALYFCASSVSQASQPQHFGDGTRLSIL.

The chain recombines TRBV28 with TRBJ2-5; D ambiguous. The CDR3 runs 12 residues. V was cut by 6 bases and J by 0 bases, with 5 bases left in between. The germline gives CDR1 MDHEN, CDR2 SYDVKM. In DNA form, the CDR3 reads TGTGCCAGCAGAGGGTACCAAGAGACCCAGTACTTC. Its protein is CASRGYQETQYF.

Only one count was recorded for this clone. The chain carries TRBV10-3 and TRBJ1-5; possibly TRBD1 for D (5 bases). The germline V and J ends were trimmed by 4 bases and 3 bases, with 10 bases remaining between them. The CDR3 is 14 residues long. CDR1 is ENHRY, CDR2 SYGVKD, per germline. This CDR3 reads CAISATGFNQPQHF. DNA for the CDR3: TGTGCCATCAGTGCAACAGGATTCAATCAGCCCCAGCATTTT.

This sequence joins TRBV24-1 and TRBJ2-5; D is ambiguous. Germline values: CDR1 KGHDR, CDR2 SFDVKD. CDR3 length: 16 amino acids. V lost 6 bases to trimming and J lost 2 bases, with 18 bases between them. CDR3 in DNA: TGTGCCACCAGTAATAGTCATAAGGGTGGGCAAGAGACCCAGTACTTC. It is translated as CATSNSHKGGQETQYF.

The genes are TRBV12-3 or TRBV12-4 and TRBJ2-3; D call uncertain. The CDR3 loop spans 12 amino acids. V lost 7 bases, J lost 6 bases, and 11 bases lay in between. Here the CDR3 reads CASTISQDTQYF. In DNA, the CDR3 is TGTGCCAGCACAATAAGCCAGGATACGCAGTATTTT.

This clone has only one observation. This chain uses TRBV5-1 with TRBJ1-3; no clear D gene. CDR3 length equals 13 residues. Trimming shortened V by 0 bases and J by 3 bases, and 4 bases separated the two germline ends. The germline V gene encodes CDR1 SGHRS and CDR2 YFSETQ. The CDR3 DNA reads TGCGCCAGCAGCTTGGGACGTGGAAACACCATATATTTT. It specifies CASSLGRGNTIYF.

This chain links TRBV28 with TRBJ2-7; D is uncertain. CDR1 MDHEN and CDR2 SYDVKM come from the germline V gene. The CDR3 length is 13 residues. Trimming removed 3 bases from V and 4 bases from J, with 10 bases in between. The DNA of the CDR3 is TGTGCCAGCAGTTTTCTACAGATGTACGAGCAGTACTTC. This translates into CASSFLQMYEQYF.

The V call is TRBV6-5, the J call TRBJ2-3, with 12 bases identical to TRBD2. Germline V lookup: CDR1 MNHEY, CDR2 SVGAGI. CDR3 length equals 15 residues. V trimming: 6 bases; J trimming: 4 bases; junction bases outside the gene matches: 5. Here the CDR3 DNA reads TGTGCCAGCAGCGACCTAGCGGGAGGGTCAGATACGCAGTATTTT. Its protein product is CASSDLAGGSDTQYF.

J is TRBJ2-1 and V is TRBV18, with a possible D match to TRBD2 (6 bases). The V gene's germline CDR1 is KGHSH and CDR2 LQKENI. V lost 0 bases to trimming and J lost 9 bases, with 9 bases between them. The CDR3 totals 13 residues. The CDR3: CASSPPNGGEQFF. The CDR3 DNA sequence: TGTGCCAGCTCACCACCAAACGGGGGTGAGCAGTTCTTC.